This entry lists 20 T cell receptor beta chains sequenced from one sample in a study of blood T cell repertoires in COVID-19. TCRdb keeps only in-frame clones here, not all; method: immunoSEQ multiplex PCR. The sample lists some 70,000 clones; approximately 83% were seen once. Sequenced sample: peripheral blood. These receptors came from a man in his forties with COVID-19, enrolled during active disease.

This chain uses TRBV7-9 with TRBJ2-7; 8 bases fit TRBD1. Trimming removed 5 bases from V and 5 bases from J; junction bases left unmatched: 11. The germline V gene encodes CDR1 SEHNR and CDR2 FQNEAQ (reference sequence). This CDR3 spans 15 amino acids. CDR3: CASSPDRVLFHEQYF. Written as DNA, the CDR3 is TGTGCCAGCAGCCCGGACAGGGTGTTATTCCACGAGCAGTACTTC.

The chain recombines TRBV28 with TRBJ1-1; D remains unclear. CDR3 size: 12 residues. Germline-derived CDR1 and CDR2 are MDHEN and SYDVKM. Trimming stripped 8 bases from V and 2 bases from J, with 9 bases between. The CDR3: CASRDYNTEAFF. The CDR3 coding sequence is TGTGCCAGCCGCGACTATAACACTGAAGCTTTCTTT. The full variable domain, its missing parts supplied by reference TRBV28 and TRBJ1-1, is DVKVTQSSRYLVKRTGEKVFLECVQDMDHENMFWYRQDPGLGLRLIYFSYDVKMKEKGDIPEGYSVSREKKERFSLILESASTNQTSMYLCASRDYNTEAFFGQGTRLTVV.

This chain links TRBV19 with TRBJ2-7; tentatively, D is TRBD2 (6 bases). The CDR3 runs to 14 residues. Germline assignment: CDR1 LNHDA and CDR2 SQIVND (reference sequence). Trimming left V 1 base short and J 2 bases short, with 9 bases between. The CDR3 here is CASSIAGGTYEQYF. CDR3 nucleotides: TGTGCCAGTAGTATAGCAGGAGGGACCTACGAGCAGTACTTC.

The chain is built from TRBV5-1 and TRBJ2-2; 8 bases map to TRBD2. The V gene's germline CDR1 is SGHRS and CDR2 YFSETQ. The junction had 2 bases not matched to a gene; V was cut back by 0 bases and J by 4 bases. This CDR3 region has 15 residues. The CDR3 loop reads CASSLDSGSTGELFF. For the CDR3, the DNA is TGCGCCAGCAGCTTGGACAGCGGGAGCACCGGGGAGCTGTTTTTT.

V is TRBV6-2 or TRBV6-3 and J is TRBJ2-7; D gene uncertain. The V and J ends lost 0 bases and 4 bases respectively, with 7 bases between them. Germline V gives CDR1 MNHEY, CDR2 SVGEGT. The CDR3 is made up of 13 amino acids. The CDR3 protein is CASSYSGLYEQYF. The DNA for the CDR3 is TGTGCCAGCAGTTACTCGGGCTTATACGAGCAGTACTTC.

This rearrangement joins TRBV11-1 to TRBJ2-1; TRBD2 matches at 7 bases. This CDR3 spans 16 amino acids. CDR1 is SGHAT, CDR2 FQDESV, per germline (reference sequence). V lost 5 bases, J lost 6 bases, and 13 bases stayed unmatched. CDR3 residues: CASSATTSEGRNEQFF. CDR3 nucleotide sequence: TGTGCCAGCAGCGCCACAACTAGCGAGGGGCGCAATGAGCAGTTCTTC.

The CDR3 sequence is CASSIRFQETQYF. CDR3 DNA sequence: TGTGCCAGTAGTATCAGGTTCCAAGAGACCCAGTACTTC. The V call is TRBV19, the J call TRBJ2-5; D remains ambiguous. Between the trimmed V and J ends, which lost 3 bases and 1 base, there was a span of 6 bases. This CDR3 is built from 13 residues. Germline V gene sequence: CDR1 LNHDA, CDR2 SQIVND (reference sequence).

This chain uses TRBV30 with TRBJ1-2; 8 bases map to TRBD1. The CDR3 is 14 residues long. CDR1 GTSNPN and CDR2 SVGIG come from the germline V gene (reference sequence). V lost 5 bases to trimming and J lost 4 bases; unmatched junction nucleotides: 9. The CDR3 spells CAWLRQGMIYGYTF. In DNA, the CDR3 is TGTGCCTGGCTGAGACAGGGGATGATCTATGGCTACACCTTC. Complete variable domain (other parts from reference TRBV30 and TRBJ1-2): SQTIHQWPATLVQPVGSPLSLECTVEGTSNPNLYWYRQAAGRGLQLLFYSVGIGQISSEVPQNLSASRPQDRQFILSSKKLLLSDSGFYLCAWLRQGMIYGYTFGSGTRLTVV.

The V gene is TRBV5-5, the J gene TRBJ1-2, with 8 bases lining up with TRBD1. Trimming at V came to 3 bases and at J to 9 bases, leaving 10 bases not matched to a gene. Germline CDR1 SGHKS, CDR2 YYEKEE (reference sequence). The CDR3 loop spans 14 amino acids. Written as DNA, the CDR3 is TGTGCCAGCAGCTCAGAGACAGGGGCCGTTCGCTACACCTTC. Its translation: CASSSETGAVRYTF.

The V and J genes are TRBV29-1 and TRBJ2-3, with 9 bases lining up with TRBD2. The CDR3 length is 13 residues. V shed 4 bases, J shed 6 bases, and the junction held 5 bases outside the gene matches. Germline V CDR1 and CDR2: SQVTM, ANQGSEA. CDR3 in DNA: TGCAGCGTTGTAGCGGGGGACGTTGATACGCAGTATTTT. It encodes CSVVAGDVDTQYF.

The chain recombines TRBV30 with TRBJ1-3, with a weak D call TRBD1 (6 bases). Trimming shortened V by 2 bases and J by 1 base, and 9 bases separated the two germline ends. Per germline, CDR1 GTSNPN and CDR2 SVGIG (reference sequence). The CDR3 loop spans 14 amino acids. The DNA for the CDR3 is TGTGCCTGGAGTACAGGGCTTTCTGGAAACACCATATATTTT. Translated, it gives CAWSTGLSGNTIYF.

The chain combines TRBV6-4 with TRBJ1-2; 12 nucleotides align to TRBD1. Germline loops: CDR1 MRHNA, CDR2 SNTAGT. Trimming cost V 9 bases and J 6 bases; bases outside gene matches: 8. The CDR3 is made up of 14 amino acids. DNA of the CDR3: TGTGCCAGGGGACAGGGGGCCAGAGAGCATGGCTACACCTTC. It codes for CARGQGAREHGYTF.

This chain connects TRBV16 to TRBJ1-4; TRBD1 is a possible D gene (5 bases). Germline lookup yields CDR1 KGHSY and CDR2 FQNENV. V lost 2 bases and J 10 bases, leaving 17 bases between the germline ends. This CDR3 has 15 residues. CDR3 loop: CASSQTPAGVGKLFF. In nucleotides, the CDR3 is TGTGCCAGCAGCCAAACCCCGGCGGGGGTGGGAAAACTGTTTTTT. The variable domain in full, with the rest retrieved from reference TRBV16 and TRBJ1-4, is GEEVAQTPKHLVRGEGQKAKLYCAPIKGHSYVFWYQQVLKNEFKFLISFQNENVFDETGMPKERFSAKCLPNSPCSLEIQATKLEDSAVYFCASSQTPAGVGKLFFGSGTQLSVL.

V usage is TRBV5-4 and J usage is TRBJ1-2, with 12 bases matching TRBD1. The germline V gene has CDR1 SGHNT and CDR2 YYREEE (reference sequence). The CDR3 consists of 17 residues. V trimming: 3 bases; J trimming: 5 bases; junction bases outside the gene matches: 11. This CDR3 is CASSSQPGTGGRYGYTF. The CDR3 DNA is TGTGCCAGCAGCTCCCAACCCGGGACAGGGGGCAGGTATGGCTACACCTTC.

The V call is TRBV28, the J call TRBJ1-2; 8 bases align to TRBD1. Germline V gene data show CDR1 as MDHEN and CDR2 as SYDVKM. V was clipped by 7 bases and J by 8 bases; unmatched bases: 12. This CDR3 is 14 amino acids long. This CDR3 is CASILGQGVGGYTF. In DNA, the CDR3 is TGTGCCAGCATCCTAGGACAGGGCGTAGGGGGCTACACCTTC.

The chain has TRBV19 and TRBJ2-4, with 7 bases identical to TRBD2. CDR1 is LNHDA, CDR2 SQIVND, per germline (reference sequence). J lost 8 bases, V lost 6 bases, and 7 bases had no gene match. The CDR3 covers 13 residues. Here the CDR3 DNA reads TGTGCCAGTAGGGGGACGGGGGGTTACATTCAGTACTTC. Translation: CASRGTGGYIQYF.

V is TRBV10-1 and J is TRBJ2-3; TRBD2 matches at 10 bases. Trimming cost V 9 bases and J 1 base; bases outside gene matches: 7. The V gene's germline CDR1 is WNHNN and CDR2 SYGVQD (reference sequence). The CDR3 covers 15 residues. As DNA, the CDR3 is TGCGCCAGTCCCCATAGCGGGGGGTGCACAGATACGCAGTATTTT. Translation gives CASPHSGGCTDTQYF.

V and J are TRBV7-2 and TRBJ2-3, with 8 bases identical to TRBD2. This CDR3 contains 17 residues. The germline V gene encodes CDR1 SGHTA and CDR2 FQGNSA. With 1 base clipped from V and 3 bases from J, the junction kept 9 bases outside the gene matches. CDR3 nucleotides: TGTGCCAGCAGCTTAGAAACTAGCGGTCTATCGACAGATACGCAGTATTTT. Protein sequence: CASSLETSGLSTDTQYF.

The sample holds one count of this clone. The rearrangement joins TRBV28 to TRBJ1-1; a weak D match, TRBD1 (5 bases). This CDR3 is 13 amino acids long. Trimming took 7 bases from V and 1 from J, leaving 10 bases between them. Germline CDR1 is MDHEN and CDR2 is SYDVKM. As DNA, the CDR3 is TGTGCCAGCAACGTCGGGGGGAACACTGAAGCTTTCTTT. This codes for CASNVGGNTEAFF. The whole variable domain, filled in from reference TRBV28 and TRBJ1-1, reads DVKVTQSSRYLVKRTGEKVFLECVQDMDHENMFWYRQDPGLGLRLIYFSYDVKMKEKGDIPEGYSVSREKKERFSLILESASTNQTSMYLCASNVGGNTEAFFGQGTRLTVV.

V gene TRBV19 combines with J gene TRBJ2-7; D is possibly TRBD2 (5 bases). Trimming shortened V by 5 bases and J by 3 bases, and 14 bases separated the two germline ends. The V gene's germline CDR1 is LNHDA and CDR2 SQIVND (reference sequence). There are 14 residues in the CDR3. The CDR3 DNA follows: TGTGCCAGTAGTCTCACGGGATCGTTCTACGAGCAGTACTTC. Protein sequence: CASSLTGSFYEQYF.